This is a list of T cell receptor beta chains from one sample in a study of human T cells and chemical hapten exposure. TCRdb independently ran MiXCR on the RACE reads; one entry per CDR3 protein. In the table there are roughly 120,000 distinct CDR3 sequences, roughly 9% of which are singletons. This sample comprised whole blood, obtained in connection with sensitization to the hapten diphenylcyclopropenone (DPC). The receptors originated from a woman in her 40s with alopecia areata. Some clones in this sample may be carry-over from other donors' samples. Each CDR3 is given with its conserved first and last residue. A D gene is named only where the DNA matches it firmly. Size tells how often a clone was seen (once, few, many) or the class of an expanded clone, and some rows leave it out.

>TRBV6-2/TRBV6-3|TRBJ1-5|.|.
CASSYSWRAQPQHF
TGTGCCAGCAGTTACTCGTGGAGGGCGCAGCCCCAGCATTTT
>TRBV5-1|TRBJ2-3|.|many
CASSFGAGLSDTQYF
TGCGCCAGCAGCTTCGGGGCAGGGCTTTCAGATACGCAGTATTTT
>TRBV19|TRBJ2-2|.|many
CASSVQRDTGELFF
TGTGCCAGTAGTGTTCAACGGGACACCGGGGAGCTGTTTTTT
>TRBV4-3|TRBJ1-2|TRBD1|many
CASSQRTGSYGYTF
TGCGCCAGCAGCCAAAGGACAGGGTCCTATGGCTACACCTTC
>TRBV14|TRBJ1-2|TRBD1|many
CASSRQGASGYTF
TGTGCCAGCAGCCGACAGGGGGCCAGCGGCTACACCTTC
>TRBV18|TRBJ2-2|.|many
CASSGGSTGELFF
TGTGCCAGCTCAGGAGGGAGCACCGGGGAGCTGTTTTTT
>TRBV28|TRBJ2-3|.|few
CASSYTGSPVPDTQYF
TGTGCCAGCAGTTATACCGGGTCGCCGGTTCCAGATACGCAGTATTTT
>TRBV11-2|TRBJ2-7|TRBD1|few
CASSPPRWDSSYEQYF
TGTGCCAGCAGCCCCCCGCGGTGGGACAGCTCCTACGAGCAGTACTTC
>TRBV9|TRBJ2-1|TRBD2|many
CASSAYSGGAANEQFF
TGTGCCAGCAGCGCGTATAGCGGGGGGGCCGCGAATGAGCAGTTCTTC
>TRBV5-1|TRBJ2-7|TRBD2|many
CASSSNPSSGYEQYF
TGCGCCAGCAGCTCGAACCCCTCTAGCGGCTACGAGCAGTACTTC
>TRBV7-2|TRBJ1-1|TRBD1|.
CASSLQGAGAEAFF
TGTGCCAGCAGCCTACAGGGGGCAGGAGCCGAAGCTTTCTTT
>TRBV7-2|TRBJ1-1|.|.
CASRGRHMNTEAFF
TGTGCCAGCAGGGGCCGCCATATGAACACTGAAGCTTTCTTT
>TRBV12-3/TRBV12-4|TRBJ2-2|TRBD2|few
CASSDELAGDGGELFF
TGTGCCAGCAGTGATGAACTAGCGGGGGACGGCGGGGAGCTGTTTTTT
>TRBV6-6|TRBJ1-5|.|many
CASSSRLGNQPQHF
TGTGCCAGCAGTTCGAGGCTGGGCAATCAGCCCCAGCATTTT
>TRBV7-8|TRBJ2-2|TRBD2|many
CASSLGTSAPLSNTGELFF
TGTGCCAGCAGCTTAGGGACTAGCGCACCCCTATCGAACACCGGGGAGCTGTTTTTT
>TRBV29-1|TRBJ1-2|TRBD1|few
CSVPQGVYYGYTF
TGCAGCGTTCCCCAGGGGGTGTACTATGGCTACACCTTC
>TRBV6-5|TRBJ1-2|.|many
CASSIDLNYGYTF
TGTGCCAGCAGCATAGATCTTAACTATGGCTACACCTTC
>TRBV7-3|TRBJ1-5|.|few
CASTPRSGGLVNQPQHF
TGTGCCAGCACCCCACGGTCCGGGGGCTTGGTCAATCAGCCCCAGCATTTT
>TRBV6-1|TRBJ2-7|TRBD1|many
CASRDYRDRTPYEQYF
TGTGCCAGCCGGGATTACCGGGACAGGACCCCCTACGAGCAGTACTTC
>TRBV6-1|TRBJ2-5|.|few
CASSEAGGNRKETQYF
TGTGCCAGCAGTGAAGCGGGGGGTAACAGAAAAGAGACCCAGTACTTC
>TRBV12-3/TRBV12-4|TRBJ2-7|TRBD2|many
CASSPSPTSGGNEQYF
TGTGCCAGCAGTCCCTCCCCGACTAGCGGGGGAAACGAGCAGTACTTC
>TRBV14|TRBJ2-3|TRBD1|many
CASSHWQGATDTQYF
TGTGCCAGCAGCCACTGGCAGGGGGCCACAGATACGCAGTATTTT
>TRBV6-2/TRBV6-3|TRBJ1-1|TRBD1|.
CASQKGRGITEAFF
TGTGCCAGCCAAAAAGGCAGGGGGATCACTGAAGCTTTCTTT
>TRBV6-2/TRBV6-3|TRBJ1-2|.|.
CASSVGPGQSYGYTF
TGTGCCAGCAGTGTCGGACCCGGACAGAGCTATGGCTACACCTTC
>TRBV6-6|TRBJ2-3|.|many
CASSYGGPDTQYF
TGTGCCAGCAGTTACGGCGGTCCCGATACGCAGTATTTT
>TRBV11-2|TRBJ2-2|.|.
CAGSLVFGTNTGELFF
TGTGCCGGCAGCTTAGTATTCGGGACGAACACCGGGGAGCTGTTTTTT
>TRBV9|TRBJ2-1|.|many
CASSPRGSSYNEQFF
TGTGCCAGCAGCCCCCGGGGAAGCTCCTACAATGAGCAGTTCTTC
>TRBV6-1|TRBJ1-2|.|few
CASSEGETTFYGYTF
TGTGCCAGCAGTGAAGGAGAGACAACCTTCTATGGCTACACCTTC
>TRBV29-1|TRBJ1-1|TRBD1|many
CSVDSGTGSPEAFF
TGCAGCGTGGATTCCGGGACAGGGTCCCCTGAAGCTTTCTTT
>TRBV6-6|TRBJ2-1|.|few
CASSYWTGGTDEQFF
TGTGCCAGCAGTTACTGGACGGGGGGCACAGATGAGCAGTTCTTC
>TRBV7-9|TRBJ1-5|.|many
CASSLGGFNQPQHF
TGTGCCAGCAGCTTAGGAGGGTTCAATCAGCCCCAGCATTTT
>TRBV30|TRBJ1-3|TRBD1|many
CAWNAGGSGNTIYF
TGTGCCTGGAACGCAGGGGGGTCTGGAAACACCATATATTTT
>TRBV9|TRBJ2-2|.|.
CASSFHGELFF
TGTGCCAGCAGCTTCCACGGGGAGCTGTTTTTT
>TRBV5-6|TRBJ2-7|.|many
CASSLDQGHVYEQYF
TGTGCCAGCAGCTTGGACCAGGGACACGTATACGAGCAGTACTTC
>TRBV28|TRBJ2-7|TRBD1|few
CASSLPGQPYYEQYF
TGTGCCAGCAGTTTACCGGGACAGCCCTACTACGAGCAGTACTTC
>TRBV11-2|TRBJ2-2|.|many
CASSLDSRGELFF
TGTGCCAGCAGCTTAGATTCCCGGGGGGAGCTGTTTTTT
>TRBV20-1|TRBJ2-1|TRBD2|.
CSAGTSGGADEQFF
TGCAGTGCGGGGACTAGCGGGGGGGCCGATGAGCAGTTCTTC
>TRBV6-2/TRBV6-3|TRBJ2-3|.|many
CASSYPGGGRSTDTQYF
TGTGCCAGCAGTTACCCAGGAGGGGGACGAAGCACAGATACGCAGTATTTT
>TRBV28|TRBJ2-3|.|few
CASSLIVPNTQYF
TGTGCCAGCAGTTTAATAGTCCCCAATACGCAGTATTTT
>TRBV29-1|TRBJ1-1|.|few
CSAEGGTEAFF
TGCAGCGCCGAAGGGGGCACTGAAGCTTTCTTT
>TRBV6-5|TRBJ1-6|.|few
CASSFAGSSYNSPLHF
TGTGCCAGCAGTTTCGCAGGAAGCTCCTATAATTCACCCCTCCACTTT
>TRBV29-1|TRBJ2-1|.|.
CSVGLQGWANYNEQFF
TGCAGCGTTGGACTACAGGGTTGGGCCAACTACAATGAGCAGTTCTTC
>TRBV4-1|TRBJ2-6|TRBD2|.
CASSPGRGGGSGANVLTF
TGCGCCAGCAGCCCCGGGAGGGGCGGGGGCTCTGGGGCCAACGTCCTGACTTTC
>TRBV5-1|TRBJ1-1|TRBD1|few
CASSAQGARTEAFF
TGCGCCAGCAGCGCACAGGGGGCGCGCACTGAAGCTTTCTTT
>TRBV11-2|TRBJ2-1|.|.
CASSAPRLGDEQFF
TGTGCCAGCAGCGCGCCGCGCCTGGGAGATGAGCAGTTCTTC
>TRBV29-1|TRBJ2-7|.|few
CSVRHLGEQYF
TGCAGCGTTAGGCATCTGGGCGAGCAGTACTTC
>TRBV29-1|TRBJ2-5|TRBD1|many
CSVEGQVETQYF
TGCAGCGTTGAGGGACAGGTGGAGACCCAGTACTTC
>TRBV11-2|TRBJ1-6|.|.
CASSSRGGIGGRSPLHF
TGTGCCAGCAGCTCCCGGGGAGGGATCGGGGGCAGATCACCCCTCCACTTT
>TRBV5-1|TRBJ1-1|.|many
CASSDGPTEAFF
TGCGCCAGCTCCGATGGACCCACTGAAGCTTTCTTT
>TRBV3-1|TRBJ2-5|TRBD2|few
CASSQRRGNQETQYF
TGTGCCAGCAGCCAACGGCGGGGGAACCAAGAGACCCAGTACTTC
>TRBV5-4|TRBJ1-6|.|few
CASSSGGGVNSPLHF
TGTGCCAGCAGCTCGGGTGGGGGGGTTAATTCACCCCTCCACTTT
>TRBV5-1|TRBJ1-2|.|few
CASSLVPGNGYTF
TGCGCCAGCAGCTTGGTTCCGGGAAATGGCTACACCTTC
>TRBV27|TRBJ1-5|.|many
CASSLLSPQGSNQPQHF
TGTGCCAGCAGTTTATTGTCTCCCCAGGGGAGCAATCAGCCCCAGCATTTT
>TRBV6-2/TRBV6-3|TRBJ1-6|.|.
CASSTTSTDRNSPLHF
TGTGCCAGCAGCACCACCTCGACAGACCGTAATTCACCCCTCCACTTT
>TRBV21-1|TRBJ1-1|.|many
CASVGTGGRGTEAFF
TGTGCCAGCGTCGGGACAGGGGGCAGAGGCACTGAAGCTTTCTTT
>TRBV7-9|TRBJ1-1|TRBD1|.
CASSLAGTGLNTEAFF
TGTGCCAGCAGCTTAGCTGGGACAGGGCTTAACACTGAAGCTTTCTTT
>TRBV29-1|TRBJ2-2|.|.
CSARRGTSGIGELFF
TGCAGCGCCCGGAGGGGGACTTCAGGGATCGGGGAGCTGTTTTTT
>TRBV7-9|TRBJ1-5|.|.
CASRAPGNQPQHF
TGTGCCAGCCGGGCCCCGGGCAATCAGCCCCAGCATTTT
>TRBV29-1|TRBJ1-6|.|few
CLRMIREDSPLHF
TGCTTGAGAATGATACGGGAAGATTCACCCCTCCACTTT